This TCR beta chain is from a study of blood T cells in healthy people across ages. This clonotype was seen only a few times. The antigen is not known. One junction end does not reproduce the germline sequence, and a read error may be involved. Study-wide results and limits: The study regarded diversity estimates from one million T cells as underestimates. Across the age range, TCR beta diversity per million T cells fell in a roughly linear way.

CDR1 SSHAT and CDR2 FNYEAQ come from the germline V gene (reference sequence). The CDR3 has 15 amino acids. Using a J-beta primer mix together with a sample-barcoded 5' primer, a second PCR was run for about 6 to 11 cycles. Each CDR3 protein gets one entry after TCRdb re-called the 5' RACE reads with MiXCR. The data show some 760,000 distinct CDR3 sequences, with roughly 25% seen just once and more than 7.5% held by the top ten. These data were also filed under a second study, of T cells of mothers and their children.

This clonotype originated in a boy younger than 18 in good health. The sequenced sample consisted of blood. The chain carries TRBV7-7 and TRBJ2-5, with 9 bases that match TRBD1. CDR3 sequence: CASSPTGGAGETQYF. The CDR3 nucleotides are TGTGCTAGCAGTCCCACAGGGGGCGCGGGTGAGACCCAGTACTTC. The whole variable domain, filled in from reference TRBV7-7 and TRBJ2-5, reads GAGVSQSPRYKVTKRGQDVTLRCDPISSHATLYWYQQALGQGPEFLTYFNYEAQPDKSGLPSDRFSAERPEGSISTLTIQRTEQRDSAMYRCASSPTGGAGETQYFGPGTRLLVL.